Presented here are 12 T cell receptor beta chains from one specimen sequenced in a study of cytomegalovirus exposure and HLA in healthy donors. 13 Jbeta primers and 60 Vbeta primers were used for the PCR. Sequenced by immunoSEQ multiplex PCR; TCRdb stores in-frame clones only, minus some. In the table there are under 200,000 clones, about three quarters of which are singletons. Sequencing was performed on PBMCs. All receptors come from a female donor in good health and CMV-seronegative.

The chain recombines TRBV7-3 with TRBJ1-1; D possibly corresponds to TRBD1 (6 bases). The V gene's germline CDR1 is SGHTA and CDR2 FQGTGA. The CDR3 runs 17 residues. With 5 bases removed from V and 3 bases from J, the gap between germline ends came to 22 bases. CDR3 sequence: CASSPRGWGGADTEAFF. In DNA form, the CDR3 reads TGTGCCAGCAGCCCACGGGGGTGGGGGGGCGCTGACACTGAAGCTTTCTTT.

The V and J genes are TRBV6-5 and TRBJ2-1; D is perhaps TRBD1 (6 bases). Trimming stripped 5 bases from V and 7 bases from J, with 15 bases between. The germline gives CDR1 MNHEY, CDR2 SVGAGI. This CDR3 spans 14 amino acids. In nucleotides, the CDR3 is TGTGCCAGCAGTACCGTAAAGGGGGTAAATGAGCAGTTCTTC. Residues: CASSTVKGVNEQFF.

The CDR3 sequence: CASRQGALYSNTEAFF. DNA of the CDR3: TGTGCCAGCAGACAGGGAGCTTTGTATAGCAACACTGAAGCTTTCTTT. The V call is TRBV2, the J call TRBJ1-1, with D perhaps TRBD1 (6 bases). From germline, CDR1 is SNHLY and CDR2 FYNNEI. Trimming pared 6 bases from V and 2 bases from J, leaving 19 bases between. This CDR3 is built from 16 residues. Drawing the rest from reference TRBV2 and TRBJ1-1, the complete variable domain is EPEVTQTPSHQVTQMGQEVILRCVPISNHLYFYWYRQILGQKVEFLVSFYNNEISEKSEIFDDQFSVERPDGSNFTLKIRSTKLEDSAMYFCASRQGALYSNTEAFFGQGTRLTVV.

CDR3 region: CASGWTSGGNEQYF. Here the CDR3 DNA reads TGTGCCAGCGGATGGACTAGCGGGGGAAACGAGCAGTACTTC. The V and J genes are TRBV6-1 and TRBJ2-7, with 13 nucleotides matching TRBD2. The germline CDR1 and CDR2 sequences are MNHNS and SASEGT. This CDR3 has 14 residues. Trimming cost V 8 bases and J 5 bases; bases outside gene matches: 6.

The V and J genes are TRBV5-6 and TRBJ2-5, with TRBD2 identical over 9 bases. Germline V gives CDR1 SGHDT, CDR2 YYEEEE. The ends lost 4 bases at V and 2 bases at J; junction bases unmatched: 9. This CDR3 has 16 amino acids. The CDR3, as DNA: TGTGCCAGCAGCCCTCGACTGGCGGGGGGGCAAGAGACCCAGTACTTC. Translating it yields CASSPRLAGGQETQYF. Complete variable domain (other parts from reference TRBV5-6 and TRBJ2-5): DAGVTQSPTHLIKTRGQQVTLRCSPKSGHDTVSWYQQALGQGPQFIFQYYEEEERQRGNFPDRFSGHQFPNYSSELNVNALLLGDSALYLCASSPRLAGGQETQYFGPGTRLLVL.

This clone has a single count. The CDR3 DNA sequence: TGTGCCAGTAGTATAGACAGGGGTCGGGGCACTGAAGCTTTCTTT. As protein: CASSIDRGRGTEAFF. The chain is built from TRBV19 and TRBJ1-1; D might be TRBD1 (6 bases). This CDR3 contains 15 residues. CDR1 LNHDA and CDR2 SQIVND come from the germline V gene (reference sequence). Deletions cut 0 bases from V and 4 bases from J, with 12 bases between.

This sequence joins TRBV27 and TRBJ2-7, with 10 bases identical to TRBD1. In germline, CDR1 is MNHEY, CDR2 SMNVEV (reference sequence). The CDR3 consists of 14 residues. Trimming at V came to 6 bases and at J to 3 bases, leaving 5 bases not matched to a gene. The chain's CDR3 is CASSTGTGDYEQYF. The DNA for the CDR3 is TGTGCCAGCAGCACGGGGACAGGGGACTACGAGCAGTACTTC.

This clone was counted a single time. V usage is TRBV28 and J usage is TRBJ1-1; 7 positions match TRBD1. Germline assignment: CDR1 MDHEN and CDR2 SYDVKM. V dropped 10 bases and J dropped 1; count of bases not matched to a gene: 12. The CDR3 covers 15 residues. The CDR3 sequence: CATRWGSGGNTEAFF. The DNA of the CDR3 is TGTGCCACCCGTTGGGGTTCAGGGGGGAACACTGAAGCTTTCTTT.

This clone was counted between two and nine times. The chain is built from TRBV20-1 and TRBJ2-2; D call uncertain. The germline V and J ends were trimmed by 6 bases and 6 bases, with 8 bases remaining between them. The CDR3 length is 11 residues. Germline-derived CDR1 and CDR2 are DFQATT and SNEGSKA (reference sequence). This chain's CDR3 is CSARGPGELFF. CDR3 bases: TGCAGTGCCCGCGGTCCCGGGGAGCTGTTTTTT.

A few counts support this clone. This chain connects TRBV27 to TRBJ2-1; TRBD2 agrees at 7 bases. The germline V gene encodes CDR1 MNHEY and CDR2 SMNVEV (reference sequence). J lost 3 bases, V lost 6 bases, and 11 bases had no gene match. The CDR3 loop spans 16 amino acids. Written as DNA, the CDR3 is TGTGCCAGCAGACCCTCCGGGACTACTGGCTACAATGAGCAGTTCTTC. Its protein is CASRPSGTTGYNEQFF.

The chain has TRBV6-1 and TRBJ2-3; TRBD2 aligns across 8 bases. CDR1 and CDR2 (germline): MNHNS, SASEGT. The trim removed 4 bases at V and 4 bases at J, leaving 4 bases unmatched. The CDR3 spans 14 residues. The CDR3 DNA is TGTGCCAGCAGTGGGGCGGGGGGCGCAGATACGCAGTATTTT. It yields the protein CASSGAGGADTQYF.

CDR3 in DNA: TGTGCCAGCAGCTTAGATACTAGCACAGATACGCAGTATTTT. This sequence encodes CASSLDTSTDTQYF. The chain recombines TRBV7-9 with TRBJ2-3; D gene uncertain. Trimming shortened V by 1 base and J by 0 bases, and 5 bases separated the two germline ends. CDR1 and CDR2 (germline): SEHNR, FQNEAQ (reference sequence). The CDR3 is 14 amino acids.